This TCR beta chain was retrieved from a study of graft-versus-host responses after intestinal transplantation. This clone was seen just once. No antigen is known for it. Generated by immunoSEQ multiplex PCR, the TCRdb table keeps only in-frame clones and is missing some. This repertoire shows just under 85,000 clones, around 93% found once; its top ten account for about 8%. This clonotype was obtained from a human donor who was the organ donor for an intestinal transplant. Sample: unstimulated CD8+ T cells sorted from spleen or lymph node cells, taken before transplant.

The CDR3 loop reads CASSPMPVRLEFLEQFF. The CDR3 nucleotides are TGTGCCAGCAGCCCAATGCCGGTGCGACTAGAGTTTCTTGAGCAGTTCTTC. V usage is TRBV7-8 and J usage is TRBJ2-1, with D possibly being TRBD2 (6 bases). Trimming took 5 bases from V and 9 from J, leaving 26 bases between them. The CDR3 length is 17 residues. Germline lookup yields CDR1 SGHVS and CDR2 FQNEAQ.